This T cell receptor beta chain was sequenced during a study of T cell repertoires in cytomegalovirus infection. At the level of the study: Indications of both CMV infection and matching HLA type were provided by public TCR beta signatures. Overall study results and limits: Dominating the ex vivo response were TCR beta clonotypes that were CMV-specific and HLA-C-restricted. Cumulative frequency of public TCR beta families picked out carriers of CMV plus the relevant HLA.

A single record per CDR3 protein comes from TCRdb applying MiXCR to the reads. The sample has a few hundred thousand distinct CDR3 sequences; about 20% are singletons. Unmatched junction bases numbered 7, after V lost 3 bases and J lost 3 bases. From germline, CDR1 is SGHNT and CDR2 YYREEE (reference sequence). The CDR3 is 17 amino acids. In regard to this clonotype: The target antigen is unknown.

This chain links TRBV5-4 with TRBJ2-1; the match to TRBD2 covers 12 bases. The receptor comes from a human donor in good health (CMV status not recorded). Some clones in this sample may be carry-over from other donors' samples. Sequences were obtained from CD8+ T cells from PBMCs. The CDR3 sequence: CASSWPGLAGGYNEQFF. DNA of the CDR3: TGTGCCAGCAGCTGGCCGGGACTAGCGGGCGGCTACAATGAGCAGTTCTTC. Combining the CDR3 with reference TRBV5-4 and TRBJ2-1 gives the whole variable domain ETGVTQSPTHLIKTRGQQVTLRCSSQSGHNTVSWYQQALGQGPQFIFQYYREEENGRGNFPPRFSGLQFPNYSSELNVNALELDDSALYLCASSWPGLAGGYNEQFFGPGTRLTVL.